One and the same sample provided the 10 T cell receptor beta chains below, sequenced in a study of sequential checkpoint blockade in melanoma. Treatment defined: randomized to nivolumab then ipilimumab (arm A) or the reverse (arm B). Here immunoSEQ multiplex PCR was the method, and the copy in TCRdb shows in-frame clones only, minus some. Here the sample spans some 35,000 clones, 88% being singletons. This specimen consisted of CD8+ T cells sorted from blood (inferred from file names), obtained from a patient given nivolumab and ipilimumab in sequence. The receptors originated from a human donor with melanoma.

This clone was seen a handful of times. With only one base between it and a far larger clone, this is likely a read error. CDR3: CASSQARDYDQYV. The DNA for the CDR3 is TGTGCCAGCAGCCAAGCCAGGGACTACGACCAGTACGTC. This chain connects TRBV14 to TRBJ2-7, with TRBD2 matching 7 bases. The CDR3 has 13 amino acids. In germline, CDR1 is SGHDN, CDR2 FVKESK.

The chain links TRBV9 to TRBJ2-1, with 12 bases that match TRBD2. The trim removed 3 bases at V and 5 bases at J, leaving 9 bases unmatched. This CDR3 has 17 amino acids. CDR1 and CDR2 (germline): SGDLS, YYNGEE. CDR3 sequence: CASSAPRLAGDHNEQFF. The CDR3 DNA is TGTGCCAGCAGCGCACCGAGACTAGCGGGAGACCACAATGAGCAGTTCTTC. Drawing the rest from reference TRBV9 and TRBJ2-1, the complete variable domain is DSGVTQTPKHLITATGQRVTLRCSPRSGDLSVYWYQQSLDQGLQFLIQYYNGEERAKGNILERFSAQQFPDLHSELNLSSLELGDSALYFCASSAPRLAGDHNEQFFGPGTRLTVL.

The sample holds one count of this clone. The V call is TRBV11-2, the J call TRBJ2-7; 8 nucleotides align to TRBD1. V trimming: 4 bases; J trimming: 2 bases; junction bases outside the gene matches: 4. The CDR3 is 14 amino acids. Per germline, CDR1 SGHAT and CDR2 FQNNGV. The CDR3 DNA follows: TGTGCCAGCAGCTACGACAGGGGAACCTACGAGCAGTACTTC. This codes for CASSYDRGTYEQYF.

V is TRBV27 and J is TRBJ2-7; a weak D match, TRBD1 (5 bases). Trimming cost V 3 bases and J 3 bases, with 9 bases left between them. The CDR3 length is 13 residues. Germline-derived CDR1 and CDR2 are MNHEY and SMNVEV (reference sequence). The CDR3 sequence: CASSFSRVYEQYF. The CDR3 DNA reads as TGTGCCAGCAGTTTCTCCAGGGTCTACGAGCAGTACTTC.

V usage is TRBV11-2 and J usage is TRBJ2-1; 11 bases fit TRBD2. The CDR3 spans 17 residues. The trim removed 0 bases at V and 9 bases at J, leaving 10 bases unmatched. Germline V lookup: CDR1 SGHAT, CDR2 FQNNGV. CDR3 residues: CASSLDRTSGSYGEQFF. Here the CDR3 DNA reads TGTGCCAGCAGCTTAGATCGAACTAGCGGGAGTTATGGTGAGCAGTTCTTC.

This clone was observed a handful of times. The chain employs TRBV5-1 and TRBJ1-1; tentative D call: TRBD1 (6 bases). This CDR3 has 16 residues. Deletions cut 0 bases from V and 0 bases from J, with 12 bases between. Germline CDR1 is SGHRS and CDR2 is YFSETQ. In DNA, the CDR3 is TGCGCCAGCAGCTTGGCGTTCCAGGGGTTGAACACTGAAGCTTTCTTT. The encoded protein is CASSLAFQGLNTEAFF.

The rearrangement links TRBV19 to TRBJ2-2, with D tentatively TRBD1 (5 bases). V shed 6 bases and J shed 4 bases, with 15 bases lying between them. CDR3 size: 15 residues. Germline V gene sequence: CDR1 LNHDA, CDR2 SQIVND (reference sequence). In DNA form, the CDR3 reads TGTGCCAGTAGCCCGTGGCAGGGTATCACCGGGGAGCTGTTTTTT. It is translated as CASSPWQGITGELFF.

This clone was counted between two and nine times. This chain joins TRBV19 and TRBJ1-1, with D maybe TRBD1 (6 bases). Germline V gives CDR1 LNHDA, CDR2 SQIVND (reference sequence). This CDR3 is 14 amino acids long. The V and J ends lost 1 base and 1 base respectively, with 7 bases between them. CDR3 sequence: CASSIVGGNTEAFF. The CDR3 bases are TGTGCCAGTAGTATAGTAGGGGGGAACACTGAAGCTTTCTTT.

V gene TRBV4-1 combines with J gene TRBJ2-1; 9 bases are a match to TRBD1. The CDR3 covers 16 residues. Per germline, CDR1 MGHRA and CDR2 YSYEKL. Losses at the gene ends were 8 bases for V and 7 bases for J; bases not matched to a gene: 15. DNA for the CDR3: TGCGCCAGCTCCCGGGTTACAGGGGGCGCGGAGAATGAGCAGTTCTTC. This encodes CASSRVTGGAENEQFF.

In its sample, this clone was seen once. This CDR3 is also generated by other DNA sequences in the sample. The chain is built from TRBV2 and TRBJ2-1, with TRBD2 identical over 12 bases. The CDR3 runs 19 residues. The V segment lost 2 bases and the J segment 8 bases; nucleotides outside the gene matches: 16. Per the germline V gene, CDR1 is SNHLY and CDR2 is FYNNEI. CDR3 nucleotide sequence: TGTGCCAGCAGTGAAATGAGGCTAGCGGGAGGGCCAGGCATCCATGAGCAGTTCTTC. The encoded protein is CASSEMRLAGGPGIHEQFF.